Listed below are T cell receptor beta chains from one sample, sequenced in a study of blood T cells in healthy people across ages. MiXCR, run by TCRdb on the 5' RACE reads, gives a single entry per CDR3 protein. This repertoire shows 1.5 million to 1.8 million distinct CDR3 sequences, less than 45% found once; its top ten account for more than 4%. The sequenced sample was blood. These TCRs come from a woman between 18 and 29 years old in good health. The CDR3 runs from the conserved cysteine through the conserved F or W. Each record gives: J gene, V gene, clone size, D gene, CDR3 DNA, CDR3 protein. D genes are given only for firm matches. Not all rows give a size; the values are once, few, many and, for expanded clones, a class.

J gene: TRBJ1-2
V gene: TRBV7-9
clone size: -
D gene: TRBD1
CDR3 DNA: TGTGCCAGCAGCGTACAGGGGGCGCGGAACTCTGGCTACACCTTC
CDR3 protein: CASSVQGARNSGYTF

J gene: TRBJ1-2
V gene: TRBV4-3
clone size: -
D gene: TRBD1
CDR3 DNA: TGCGCCAGCAGCCAGTCCGTCCAGGGGGGCGTAATCTATGGCTACACCTTC
CDR3 protein: CASSQSVQGGVIYGYTF

J gene: TRBJ2-3
V gene: TRBV28
clone size: few
D gene: -
CDR3 DNA: TGTGCCAGCAGTTTAGAGGGATGGGACACAGATACGCAGTATTTT
CDR3 protein: CASSLEGWDTDTQYF

J gene: TRBJ2-7
V gene: TRBV20-1
clone size: few
D gene: -
CDR3 DNA: TGCAGTGCTAGAGATCGTATCGGCTCCTACGAGCAGTACTTC
CDR3 protein: CSARDRIGSYEQYF

J gene: TRBJ2-3
V gene: TRBV7-9
clone size: -
D gene: TRBD1
CDR3 DNA: TGTGCCAGCAGCTCGGCCGGGACAGGGGCATCAGATACGCAGTATTTT
CDR3 protein: CASSSAGTGASDTQYF

J gene: TRBJ2-7
V gene: TRBV18
clone size: few
D gene: -
CDR3 DNA: TGTGCCAGCTCACCACTGGAAGATCCCAGCTCCTACGAGCAGTACTTC
CDR3 protein: CASSPLEDPSSYEQYF

J gene: TRBJ2-3
V gene: TRBV11-2
clone size: few
D gene: -
CDR3 DNA: TGTGCCAGCAGCCCCTCCCCTCGGTTAGCTACAGATACGCAGTATTTT
CDR3 protein: CASSPSPRLATDTQYF

J gene: TRBJ2-1
V gene: TRBV12-3/TRBV12-4
clone size: -
D gene: -
CDR3 DNA: TGTGCCAGCAGTTTAGGGGTAAATGGGCAGTTCTTC
CDR3 protein: CASSLGVNGQFF

J gene: TRBJ2-7
V gene: TRBV9
clone size: few
D gene: TRBD2
CDR3 DNA: TGTGCCAGCAGCACCGGGGGTAGCGGGAGATACGAGCAGTACTTC
CDR3 protein: CASSTGGSGRYEQYF

J gene: TRBJ1-5
V gene: TRBV27
clone size: -
D gene: -
CDR3 DNA: TGTGCCAGCAGTGTAAAGGGTTATCAGCCCCAGCATTTT
CDR3 protein: CASSVKGYQPQHF

J gene: TRBJ1-2
V gene: TRBV11-2
clone size: -
D gene: -
CDR3 DNA: TGTGCCAGCAGCGGTCTGCGTCGTGAGGCGAACTATGGCTACAACTTC
CDR3 protein: CASSGLRREANYGYNF

J gene: TRBJ2-3
V gene: TRBV27
clone size: -
D gene: TRBD2
CDR3 DNA: TGTGCCAGCAGTCCCCTCTGGGGTAGTAGCGGGAGGACGATCAAGAGCACAGATACGCAGTATTTT
CDR3 protein: CASSPLWGSSGRTIKSTDTQYF

J gene: TRBJ2-1
V gene: TRBV27
clone size: -
D gene: -
CDR3 DNA: TGTGCCAGCAGTTTTCAGGGCACTGAGCAGTTCTTC
CDR3 protein: CASSFQGTEQFF

J gene: TRBJ2-1
V gene: TRBV11-2
clone size: once
D gene: TRBD2
CDR3 DNA: TGTGCCAGCGGCCCAACCGGGACTAGCTTCGGTGAGCAGTTCTTC
CDR3 protein: CASGPTGTSFGEQFF

J gene: TRBJ2-3
V gene: TRBV7-3
clone size: few
D gene: -
CDR3 DNA: TGTGCCAGCAGCTTTATTGGTAGCACAGATACGCAGTATTTT
CDR3 protein: CASSFIGSTDTQYF

J gene: TRBJ2-7
V gene: TRBV18
clone size: -
D gene: -
CDR3 DNA: TGTGCCAGCTCACCGGGACTGCCGTTCTACGAGCAGTACTTC
CDR3 protein: CASSPGLPFYEQYF

J gene: TRBJ1-1
V gene: TRBV28
clone size: -
D gene: -
CDR3 DNA: TGTGCCAGCAGTTTACCGGCTCCCACTGAAGCTTTCTTT
CDR3 protein: CASSLPAPTEAFF

J gene: TRBJ2-7
V gene: TRBV7-2
clone size: -
D gene: -
CDR3 DNA: TGTGCCAGCAGCATGAATCCCGGGGGCTTCGAGCAGTACTTC
CDR3 protein: CASSMNPGGFEQYF

J gene: TRBJ1-4
V gene: TRBV20-1
clone size: many
D gene: -
CDR3 DNA: TGCAGTGCTAAATCACAGGATAATGAAAAACTGTTTTTT
CDR3 protein: CSAKSQDNEKLFF

J gene: TRBJ2-1
V gene: TRBV20-1
clone size: -
D gene: -
CDR3 DNA: TGCAGTGCTCTTGGGACGGACTCCTACAATGAGCAGTTCTTC
CDR3 protein: CSALGTDSYNEQFF

J gene: TRBJ2-5
V gene: TRBV28
clone size: few
D gene: -
CDR3 DNA: TGTGCCAGCAGTTTATGGACCGGGGAGACCCAGTACTTC
CDR3 protein: CASSLWTGETQYF

J gene: TRBJ2-5
V gene: TRBV20-1
clone size: -
D gene: TRBD2
CDR3 DNA: TGCAGTGCTAGACGGCTAGCGGGAAATGAGCAGTACTTC
CDR3 protein: CSARRLAGNEQYF

J gene: TRBJ2-3
V gene: TRBV12-3/TRBV12-4
clone size: few
D gene: -
CDR3 DNA: TGTGCCAGCAGTTGGGTGGTTGCAGGGTCCGATACGCAGTATTTT
CDR3 protein: CASSWVVAGSDTQYF

J gene: TRBJ1-2
V gene: TRBV7-6
clone size: -
D gene: TRBD1
CDR3 DNA: TGTGCCAGCAGCCCCTCGTGGGACAGGGGTAACTATGGCTACACCTTC
CDR3 protein: CASSPSWDRGNYGYTF

J gene: TRBJ2-6
V gene: TRBV2
clone size: -
D gene: -
CDR3 DNA: TGTGCCCACCGGACAGAATATGGGGCCAACGTCCTGACTTTC
CDR3 protein: CAHRTEYGANVLTF

J gene: TRBJ2-5
V gene: TRBV4-3
clone size: -
D gene: -
CDR3 DNA: TGCGCCAGCAGCCAAGGAGGAGGGTTTGGGGAGACCCAGTACTTC
CDR3 protein: CASSQGGGFGETQYF

J gene: TRBJ1-2
V gene: TRBV25-1
clone size: -
D gene: -
CDR3 DNA: TGTGCCAGCAGTCTCCCGGGGGAGTATGGCTACACCTTC
CDR3 protein: CASSLPGEYGYTF

J gene: TRBJ1-5
V gene: TRBV10-3
clone size: few
D gene: -
CDR3 DNA: TGTGCCATCAGGCGAGGGGAAAATCAGCCCCAGCATTTT
CDR3 protein: CAIRRGENQPQHF

J gene: TRBJ1-1
V gene: TRBV7-9
clone size: -
D gene: TRBD1
CDR3 DNA: TGTGCCAGCAACCAGGGGGTTAGGAACACTGAAGCTTTCTTT
CDR3 protein: CASNQGVRNTEAFF

J gene: TRBJ2-3
V gene: TRBV5-1
clone size: few
D gene: TRBD2
CDR3 DNA: TGCGCCAGCAGCGCGGGGGGGGGATCTGCTACGCAGTATTTT
CDR3 protein: CASSAGGGSATQYF

J gene: TRBJ2-5
V gene: TRBV18
clone size: few
D gene: TRBD1
CDR3 DNA: TGTGCCAGCTCACCACTTGCCGGGACAGAAGAGACCCAGTACTTC
CDR3 protein: CASSPLAGTEETQYF

J gene: TRBJ2-7
V gene: TRBV6-5
clone size: -
D gene: -
CDR3 DNA: TGTGCCACGCGGGCCGAGACAGGAGCCTACGAGCAGTACTTC
CDR3 protein: CATRAETGAYEQYF

J gene: TRBJ1-5
V gene: TRBV20-1
clone size: -
D gene: TRBD1
CDR3 DNA: TGCAGTGCTAGAGAAGGACAGGGATACTATAGCAATCAGCCCCAGCATTTT
CDR3 protein: CSAREGQGYYSNQPQHF

J gene: TRBJ2-7
V gene: TRBV12-3/TRBV12-4
clone size: few
D gene: TRBD1
CDR3 DNA: TGTGCCAGCAGACGGACAGGGGAACACGAGCAGTACTTC
CDR3 protein: CASRRTGEHEQYF

J gene: TRBJ1-2
V gene: TRBV20-1
clone size: -
D gene: TRBD1
CDR3 DNA: TGCAGTGCTAGAGTACAGGGGGGAAACTATGGCTACACCTTC
CDR3 protein: CSARVQGGNYGYTF

J gene: TRBJ2-7
V gene: TRBV30
clone size: few
D gene: -
CDR3 DNA: TGTGCCTGGAGGGCACACAGGGAGCAGTACTTC
CDR3 protein: CAWRAHREQYF